This T cell receptor (beta chain) was captured by sequencing in a study of cytomegalovirus exposure and HLA in healthy donors. In the PCR, 60 Vbeta and 13 Jbeta primers were used. The method was immunoSEQ multiplex PCR; TCRdb's version includes in-frame clones alone and lacks a portion of them. The repertoire has 80,000 to 100,000 clones, about four fifths of them found once; the top ten carry around 5.2%. Germline loops: CDR1 SEHNR, CDR2 FQNEAQ (reference sequence). CDR3 length: 14 amino acids. The ends lost 0 bases at V and 5 bases at J; junction bases unmatched: 3. Sequencing was carried out using PBMCs. The TCR originated in a man in his forties in good health and CMV-seropositive. The V call is TRBV7-9, the J call TRBJ1-1; the match to TRBD1 covers 7 bases. In DNA, the CDR3 is TGTGCCAGCAGCTTAGCTTCAGGGGGGACTGAAGCTTTCTTT. This gives the protein CASSLASGGTEAFF.